The clone carrying this T cell receptor (beta chain) was seen repeatedly, ten times or more. MiXCR, applied by TCRdb to the reads, yields one record per CDR3 protein. The sample lists approximately 76,000 distinct CDR3 sequences; 3.7% were seen once. These data are taken from a study of T cell repertoires in cytomegalovirus infection. As for the study in general: Shared public TCR beta signatures pointed to both CMV infection and a matching HLA type.

This TCR derives from a human donor in good health (CMV status not recorded). Some clones in this sample may be carry-over from other donors' samples. Material: PBMCs.

The CDR3 DNA reads TGTGCCAGCAGAACGGGGGGGCCGCATTCACCCCTCCACTTT. Amino acid sequence: CASRTGGPHSPLHF. The V call is TRBV6-1, the J call TRBJ1-6; the D gene is possibly TRBD1 (6 bases). This CDR3 comprises 14 residues. V lost 6 bases to trimming and J lost 8 bases, with 14 bases between them. Germline V gene sequence: CDR1 MNHNS, CDR2 SASEGT.